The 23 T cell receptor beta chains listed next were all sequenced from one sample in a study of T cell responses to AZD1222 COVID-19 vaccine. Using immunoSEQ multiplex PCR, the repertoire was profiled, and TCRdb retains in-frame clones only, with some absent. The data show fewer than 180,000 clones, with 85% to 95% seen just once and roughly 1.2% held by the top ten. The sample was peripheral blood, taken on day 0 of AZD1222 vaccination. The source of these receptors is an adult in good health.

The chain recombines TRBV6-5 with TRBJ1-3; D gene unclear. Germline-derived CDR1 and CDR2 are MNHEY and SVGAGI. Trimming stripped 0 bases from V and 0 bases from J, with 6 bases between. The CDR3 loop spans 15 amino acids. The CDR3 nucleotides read TGTGCCAGCAGTTACTCGATATACTCTGGAAACACCATATATTTT. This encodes CASSYSIYSGNTIYF.

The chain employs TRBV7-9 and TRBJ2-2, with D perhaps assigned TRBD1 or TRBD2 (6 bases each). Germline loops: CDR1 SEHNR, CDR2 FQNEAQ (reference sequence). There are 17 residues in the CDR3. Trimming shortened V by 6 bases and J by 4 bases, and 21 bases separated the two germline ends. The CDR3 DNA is TGTGCCAGCAGTACACCCCGGAGAGGGGGGTTCACCGGGGAGCTGTTTTTT. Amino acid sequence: CASSTPRRGGFTGELFF.

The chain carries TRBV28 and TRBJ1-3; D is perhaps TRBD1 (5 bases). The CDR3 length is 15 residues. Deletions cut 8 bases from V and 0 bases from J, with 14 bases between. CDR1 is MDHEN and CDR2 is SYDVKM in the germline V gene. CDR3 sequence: CASFKGNPSGNTIYF. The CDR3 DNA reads TGTGCCAGCTTTAAGGGGAACCCCTCTGGAAACACCATATATTTT.

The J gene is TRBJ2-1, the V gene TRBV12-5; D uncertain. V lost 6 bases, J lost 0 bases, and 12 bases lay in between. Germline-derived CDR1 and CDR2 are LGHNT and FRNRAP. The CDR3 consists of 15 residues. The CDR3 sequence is CASGPFVASYNEQFF. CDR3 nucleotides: TGTGCTAGTGGACCATTCGTCGCCTCCTACAATGAGCAGTTCTTC.

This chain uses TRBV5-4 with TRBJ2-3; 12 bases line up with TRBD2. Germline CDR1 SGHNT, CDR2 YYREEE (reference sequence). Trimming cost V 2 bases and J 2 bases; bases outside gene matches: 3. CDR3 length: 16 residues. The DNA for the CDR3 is TGTGCCAGCAGCTTCGGACTAGCGGGATCCACAGATACGCAGTATTTT. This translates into CASSFGLAGSTDTQYF.

The CDR3 here is CASSLHWGGGNTIYF. CDR3 in DNA: TGTGCCAGCAGCTTACATTGGGGGGGTGGAAACACCATATATTTT. The chain carries TRBV7-2 and TRBJ1-3; possible D gene TRBD1, 5 bases. This CDR3 contains 15 residues. Germline lookup yields CDR1 SGHTA and CDR2 FQGNSA. V shed 2 bases and J shed 3 bases, with 11 bases lying between them.

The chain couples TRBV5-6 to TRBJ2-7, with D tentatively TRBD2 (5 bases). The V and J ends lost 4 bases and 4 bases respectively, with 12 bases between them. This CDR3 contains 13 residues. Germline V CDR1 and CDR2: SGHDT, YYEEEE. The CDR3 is CASSRPGSYEQYV. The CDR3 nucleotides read TGTGCCAGCAGCCGTCCGGGGAGTTACGAGCAGTACGTC.

The chain's CDR3 is CASSRRTGSAQPQHF. DNA of the CDR3: TGTGCCAGTAGTAGGAGGACAGGGAGCGCTCAGCCCCAGCATTTT. This chain connects TRBV19 to TRBJ1-5; 8 positions agree with TRBD1. There are 15 residues in the CDR3. Germline V gene data show CDR1 as LNHDA and CDR2 as SQIVND (reference sequence). The V gene end was trimmed by 4 bases and the J gene end by 6 bases; junction bases not matched to a gene: 8.

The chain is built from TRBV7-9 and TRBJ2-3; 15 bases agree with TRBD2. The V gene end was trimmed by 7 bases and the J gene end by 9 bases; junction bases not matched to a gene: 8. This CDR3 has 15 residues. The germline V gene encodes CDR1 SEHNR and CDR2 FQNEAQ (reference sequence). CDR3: CASKPWTSGRVTQYF. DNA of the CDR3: TGTGCCAGCAAGCCATGGACTAGCGGGAGGGTGACGCAGTATTTT.

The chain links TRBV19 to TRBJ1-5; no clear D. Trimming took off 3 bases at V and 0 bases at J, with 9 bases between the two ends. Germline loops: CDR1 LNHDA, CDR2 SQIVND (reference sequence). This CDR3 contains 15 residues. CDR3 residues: CASSIGTRSNQPQHF. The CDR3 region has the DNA TGTGCCAGTAGTATCGGCACTCGTAGCAATCAGCCCCAGCATTTT.

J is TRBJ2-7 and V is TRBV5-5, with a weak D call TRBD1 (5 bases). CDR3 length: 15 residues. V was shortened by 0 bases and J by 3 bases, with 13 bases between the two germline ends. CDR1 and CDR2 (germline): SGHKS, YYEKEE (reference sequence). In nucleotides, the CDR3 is TGTGCCAGCAGCTTGGCCGACGGACATCTCTACGAGCAGTACGTC. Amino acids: CASSLADGHLYEQYV.

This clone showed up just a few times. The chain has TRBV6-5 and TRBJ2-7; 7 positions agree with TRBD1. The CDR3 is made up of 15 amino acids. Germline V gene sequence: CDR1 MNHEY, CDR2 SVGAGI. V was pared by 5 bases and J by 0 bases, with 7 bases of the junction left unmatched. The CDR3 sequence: CASSPSSGGSYEQYV. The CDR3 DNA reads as TGTGCCAGCAGTCCTTCTTCAGGGGGCTCCTACGAGCAGTACGTC.

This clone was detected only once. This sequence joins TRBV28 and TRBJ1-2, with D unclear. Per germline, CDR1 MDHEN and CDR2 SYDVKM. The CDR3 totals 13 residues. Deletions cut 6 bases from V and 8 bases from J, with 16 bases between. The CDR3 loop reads CASRWTVVFGYTF. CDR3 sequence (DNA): TGTGCCAGCAGGTGGACGGTAGTCTTCGGCTACACCTTC.

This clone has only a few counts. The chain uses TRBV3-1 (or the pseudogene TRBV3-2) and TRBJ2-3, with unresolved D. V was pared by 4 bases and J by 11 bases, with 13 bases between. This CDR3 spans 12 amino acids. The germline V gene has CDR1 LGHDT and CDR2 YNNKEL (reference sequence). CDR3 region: CASSLDLTRQYF. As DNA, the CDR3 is TGTGCCAGCAGCCTCGACCTGACGAGGCAGTATTTT.

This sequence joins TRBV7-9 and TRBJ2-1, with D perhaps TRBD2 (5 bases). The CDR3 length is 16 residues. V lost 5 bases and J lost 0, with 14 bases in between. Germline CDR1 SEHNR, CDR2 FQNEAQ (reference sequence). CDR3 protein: CASSEDYSSSYNEQFF. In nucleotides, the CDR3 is TGTGCCAGCAGCGAAGACTACTCCAGCTCCTACAATGAGCAGTTCTTC.

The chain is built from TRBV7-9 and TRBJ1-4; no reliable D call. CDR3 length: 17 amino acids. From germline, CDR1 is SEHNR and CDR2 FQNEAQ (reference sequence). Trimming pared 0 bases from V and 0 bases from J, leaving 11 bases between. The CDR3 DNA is TGTGCCAGCAGCTTAGCCCCCCCATCCGCAACTAATGAAAAACTGTTTTTT. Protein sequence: CASSLAPPSATNEKLFF.

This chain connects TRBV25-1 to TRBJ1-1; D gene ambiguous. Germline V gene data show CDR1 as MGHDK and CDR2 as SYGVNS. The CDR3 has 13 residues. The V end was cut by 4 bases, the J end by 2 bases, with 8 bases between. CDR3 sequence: CASSGRPNTEAFF. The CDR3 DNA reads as TGTGCCAGCAGTGGAAGGCCTAACACTGAAGCTTTCTTT.

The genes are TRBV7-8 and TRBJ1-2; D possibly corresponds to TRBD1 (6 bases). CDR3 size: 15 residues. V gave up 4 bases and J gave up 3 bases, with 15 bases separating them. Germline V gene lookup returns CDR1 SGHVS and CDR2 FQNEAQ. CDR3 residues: CASSSGQPDYYGYTF. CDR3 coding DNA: TGTGCCAGCAGCTCCGGACAGCCAGACTACTATGGCTACACCTTC.

CDR3 in amino acids: CASSIREQFF. As DNA, the CDR3 is TGTGCCAGCAGTATCCGTGAGCAGTTCTTC. V gene TRBV12-3 or TRBV12-4 combines with J gene TRBJ2-1; D uncertain. The CDR3 loop spans 10 amino acids. The V gene lost 5 bases and the J gene lost 9 bases, with 5 bases spanning the gap.

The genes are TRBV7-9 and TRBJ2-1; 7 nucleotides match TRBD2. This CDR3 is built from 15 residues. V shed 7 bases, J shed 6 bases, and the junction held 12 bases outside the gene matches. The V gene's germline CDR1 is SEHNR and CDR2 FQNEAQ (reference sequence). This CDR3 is CASTALGGVGNEQFF. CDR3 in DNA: TGTGCCAGCACCGCCCTGGGGGGGGTGGGCAATGAGCAGTTCTTC.

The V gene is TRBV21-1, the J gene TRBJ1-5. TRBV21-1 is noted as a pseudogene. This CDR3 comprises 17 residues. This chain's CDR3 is CASSKTFRASSNQPQHF. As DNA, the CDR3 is TGTGCCAGCAGCAAAACATTCCGGGCATCCAGCAATCAGCCCCAGCATTTT.

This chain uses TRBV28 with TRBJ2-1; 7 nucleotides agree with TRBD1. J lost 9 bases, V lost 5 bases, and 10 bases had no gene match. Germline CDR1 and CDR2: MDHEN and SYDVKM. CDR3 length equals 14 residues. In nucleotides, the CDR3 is TGTGCCAGCAGTCTGGGGACAGCATGGGGTGAGCAGTTCTTC. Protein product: CASSLGTAWGEQFF.

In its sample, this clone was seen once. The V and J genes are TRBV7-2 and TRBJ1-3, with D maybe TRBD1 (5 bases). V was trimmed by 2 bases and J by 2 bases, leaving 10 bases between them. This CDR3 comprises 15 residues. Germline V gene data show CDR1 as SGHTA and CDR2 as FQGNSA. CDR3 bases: TGTGCCAGCAGCTTACTCAGGGTAACTGGAAACACCATATATTTT. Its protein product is CASSLLRVTGNTIYF.